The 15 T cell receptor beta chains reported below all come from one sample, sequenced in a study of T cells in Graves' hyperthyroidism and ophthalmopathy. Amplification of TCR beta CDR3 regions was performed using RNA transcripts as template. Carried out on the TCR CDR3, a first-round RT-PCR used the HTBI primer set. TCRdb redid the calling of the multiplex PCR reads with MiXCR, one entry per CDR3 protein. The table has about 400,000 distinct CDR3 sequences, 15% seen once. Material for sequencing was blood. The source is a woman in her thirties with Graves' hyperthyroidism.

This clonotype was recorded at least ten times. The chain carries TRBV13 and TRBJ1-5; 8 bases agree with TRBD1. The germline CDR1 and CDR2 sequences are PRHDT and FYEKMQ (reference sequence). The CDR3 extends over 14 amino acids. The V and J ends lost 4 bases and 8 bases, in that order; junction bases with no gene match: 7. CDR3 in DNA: TGTGCCAGCAGCTCGCGACAGGGGTTGGAGCCCCAGCATTTT. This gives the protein CASSSRQGLEPQHF.

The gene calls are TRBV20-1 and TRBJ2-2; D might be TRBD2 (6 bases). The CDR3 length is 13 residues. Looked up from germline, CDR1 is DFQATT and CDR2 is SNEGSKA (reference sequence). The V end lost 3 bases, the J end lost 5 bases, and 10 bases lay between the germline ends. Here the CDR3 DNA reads TGCAGTGCTAGTCCAGCGGGTACCGGGGAGCTGTTTTTT. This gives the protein CSASPAGTGELFF.

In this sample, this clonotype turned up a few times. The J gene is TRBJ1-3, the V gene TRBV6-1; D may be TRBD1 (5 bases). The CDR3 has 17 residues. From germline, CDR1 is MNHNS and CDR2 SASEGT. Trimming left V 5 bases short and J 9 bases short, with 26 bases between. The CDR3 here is CASSTRGTDPKRGTIYF. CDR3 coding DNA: TGTGCCAGCAGTACCCGGGGGACGGACCCGAAACGTGGCACCATATATTTT.

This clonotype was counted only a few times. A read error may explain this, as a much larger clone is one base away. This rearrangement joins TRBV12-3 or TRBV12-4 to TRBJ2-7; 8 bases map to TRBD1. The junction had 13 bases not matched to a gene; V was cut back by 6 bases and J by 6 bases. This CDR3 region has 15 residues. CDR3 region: CASRSTGALPCEQYF. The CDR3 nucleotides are TGTGCCAGCAGGTCGACAGGGGCCCTACCCTGCGAGCAGTACTTC.

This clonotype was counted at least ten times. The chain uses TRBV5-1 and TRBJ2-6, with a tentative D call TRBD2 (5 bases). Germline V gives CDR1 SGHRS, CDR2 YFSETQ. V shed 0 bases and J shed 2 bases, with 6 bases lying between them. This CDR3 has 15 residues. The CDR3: CASSLAEAGANVLTF. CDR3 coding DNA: TGCGCCAGCAGCTTGGCGGAGGCTGGGGCCAACGTCCTGACTTTC.

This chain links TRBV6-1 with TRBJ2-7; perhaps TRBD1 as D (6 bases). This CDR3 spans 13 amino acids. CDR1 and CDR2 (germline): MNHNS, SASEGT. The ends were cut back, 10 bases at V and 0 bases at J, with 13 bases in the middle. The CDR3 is CANHRASSYEQYF. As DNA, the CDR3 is TGTGCCAACCACAGGGCCAGCTCCTACGAGCAGTACTTC.

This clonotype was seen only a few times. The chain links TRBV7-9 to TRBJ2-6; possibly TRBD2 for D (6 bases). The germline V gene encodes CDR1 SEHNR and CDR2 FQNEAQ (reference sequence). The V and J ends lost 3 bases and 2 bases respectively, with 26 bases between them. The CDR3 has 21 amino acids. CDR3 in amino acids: CASSFQEGRGRRYTGANVLTF. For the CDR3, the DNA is TGTGCCAGCAGCTTTCAGGAGGGGAGAGGGAGGCGATATACTGGGGCCAACGTCCTGACTTTC. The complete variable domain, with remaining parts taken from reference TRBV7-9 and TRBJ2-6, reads DTGVSQNPRHKITKRGQNVTFRCDPISEHNRLYWYRQTLGQGPEFLTYFQNEAQLEKSRLLSDRFSAERPKGSFSTLEIQRTEQGDSAMYLCASSFQEGRGRRYTGANVLTFGAGSRLTVL.

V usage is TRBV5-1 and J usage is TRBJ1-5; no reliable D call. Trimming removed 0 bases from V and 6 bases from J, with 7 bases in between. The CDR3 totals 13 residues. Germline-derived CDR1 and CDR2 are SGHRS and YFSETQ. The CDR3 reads CASSLEGFQPQHF. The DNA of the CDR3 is TGCGCCAGCAGCTTGGAAGGGTTTCAGCCCCAGCATTTT.

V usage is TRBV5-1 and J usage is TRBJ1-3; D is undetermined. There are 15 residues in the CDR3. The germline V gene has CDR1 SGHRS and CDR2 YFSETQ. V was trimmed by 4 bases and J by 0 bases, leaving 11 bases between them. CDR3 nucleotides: TGCGCCAGCAGCCCGACGCAAAGCTCTGGAAACACCATATATTTT. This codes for CASSPTQSSGNTIYF.

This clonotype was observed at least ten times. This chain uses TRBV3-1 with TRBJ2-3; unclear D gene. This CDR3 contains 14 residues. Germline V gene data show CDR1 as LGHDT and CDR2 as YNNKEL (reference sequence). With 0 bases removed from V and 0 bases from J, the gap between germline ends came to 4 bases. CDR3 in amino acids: CASSQDTSTDTQYF. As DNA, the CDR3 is TGTGCCAGCAGCCAAGATACTAGCACAGATACGCAGTATTTT.

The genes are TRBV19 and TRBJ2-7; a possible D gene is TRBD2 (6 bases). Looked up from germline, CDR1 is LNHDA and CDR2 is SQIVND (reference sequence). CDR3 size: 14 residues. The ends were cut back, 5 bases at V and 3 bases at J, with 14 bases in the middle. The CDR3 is CASSGGDQIYEQYF. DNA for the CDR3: TGTGCCAGTAGTGGAGGGGACCAAATCTACGAGCAGTACTTC.

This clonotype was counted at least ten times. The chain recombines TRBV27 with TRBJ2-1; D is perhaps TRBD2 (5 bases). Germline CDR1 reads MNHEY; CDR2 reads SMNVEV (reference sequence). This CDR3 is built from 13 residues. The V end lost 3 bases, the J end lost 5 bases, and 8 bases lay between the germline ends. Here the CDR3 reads CASSFERHNEQFF. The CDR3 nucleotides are TGTGCCAGCAGTTTTGAGCGGCACAATGAGCAGTTCTTC.

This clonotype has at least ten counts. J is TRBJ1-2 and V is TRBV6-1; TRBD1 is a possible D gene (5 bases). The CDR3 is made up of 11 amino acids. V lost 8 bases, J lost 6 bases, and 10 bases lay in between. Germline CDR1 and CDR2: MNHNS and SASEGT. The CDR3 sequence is CASRDADGYTF. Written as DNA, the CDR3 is TGTGCCAGCCGGGACGCCGATGGCTACACCTTC.

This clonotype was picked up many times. In DNA form, the CDR3 reads TGTGCCAGCAGATCCCCGGGACAGGGTTCCTACGAGCAGTACTTC. This codes for CASRSPGQGSYEQYF. The chain combines TRBV5-5 with TRBJ2-7; 9 bases agree with TRBD1. Germline V CDR1 and CDR2: SGHKS, YYEKEE (reference sequence). J lost 1 base, V lost 5 bases, and 7 bases had no gene match. The CDR3 runs 15 residues.

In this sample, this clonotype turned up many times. The CDR3 coding sequence is TGTGCCAGCACTCAAGTTGAAGGTTTGACTGAAGCTTTCTTT. Residues: CASTQVEGLTEAFF. This chain connects TRBV2 to TRBJ1-1, with D unclear. The CDR3 contains 14 residues. Germline V lookup: CDR1 SNHLY, CDR2 FYNNEI. V dropped 7 bases and J dropped 5 bases, with 17 bases sitting between them. Complete variable domain (other parts from reference TRBV2 and TRBJ1-1): EPEVTQTPSHQVTQMGQEVILRCVPISNHLYFYWYRQILGQKVEFLVSFYNNEISEKSEIFDDQFSVERPDGSNFTLKIRSTKLEDSAMYFCASTQVEGLTEAFFGQGTRLTVV.